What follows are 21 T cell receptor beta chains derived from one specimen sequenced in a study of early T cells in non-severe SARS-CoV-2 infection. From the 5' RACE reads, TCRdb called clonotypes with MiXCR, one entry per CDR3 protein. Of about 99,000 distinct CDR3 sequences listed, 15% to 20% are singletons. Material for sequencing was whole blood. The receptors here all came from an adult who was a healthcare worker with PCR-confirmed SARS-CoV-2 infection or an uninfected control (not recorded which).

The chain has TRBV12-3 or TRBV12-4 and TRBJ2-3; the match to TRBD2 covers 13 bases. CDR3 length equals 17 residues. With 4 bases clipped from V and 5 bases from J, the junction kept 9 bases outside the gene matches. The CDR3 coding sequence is TGTGCCAGCAGTTCCGGGACTAGCGGGATTGTTGGAGATACGCAGTATTTT. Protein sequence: CASSSGTSGIVGDTQYF.

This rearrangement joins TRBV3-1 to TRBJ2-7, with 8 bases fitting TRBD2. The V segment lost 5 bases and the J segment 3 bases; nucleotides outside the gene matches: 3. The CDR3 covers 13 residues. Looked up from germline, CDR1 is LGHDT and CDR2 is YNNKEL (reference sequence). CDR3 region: CASSFGTSYEQYF. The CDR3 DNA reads TGTGCCAGCAGCTTCGGGACTAGCTACGAGCAGTACTTC.

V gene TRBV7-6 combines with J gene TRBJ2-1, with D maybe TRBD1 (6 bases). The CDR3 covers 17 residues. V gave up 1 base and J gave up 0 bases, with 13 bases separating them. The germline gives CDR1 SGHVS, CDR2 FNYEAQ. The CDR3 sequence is CASSLEAGAISYNEQFF. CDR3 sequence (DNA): TGTGCCAGCAGCTTAGAGGCAGGGGCCATCTCCTACAATGAGCAGTTCTTC. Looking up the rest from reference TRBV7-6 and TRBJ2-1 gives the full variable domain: GAGVSQSPRYKVTKRGQDVALRCDPISGHVSLYWYRQALGQGPEFLTYFNYEAQQDKSGLPNDRFSAERPEGSISTLTIQRTEQRDSAMYRCASSLEAGAISYNEQFFGPGTRLTVL.

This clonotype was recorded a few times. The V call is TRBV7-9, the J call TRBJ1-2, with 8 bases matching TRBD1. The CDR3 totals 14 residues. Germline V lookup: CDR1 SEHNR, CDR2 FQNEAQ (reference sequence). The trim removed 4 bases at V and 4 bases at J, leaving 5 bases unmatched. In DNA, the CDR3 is TGTGCCAGCAGCTCGACAGGGGCCGGCTATGGCTACACCTTC. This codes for CASSSTGAGYGYTF.

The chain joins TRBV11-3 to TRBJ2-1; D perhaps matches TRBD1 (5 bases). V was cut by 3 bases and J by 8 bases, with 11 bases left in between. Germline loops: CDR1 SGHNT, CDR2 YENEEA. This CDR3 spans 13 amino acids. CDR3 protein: CASSFQGNHEQFF. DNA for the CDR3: TGTGCCAGCAGCTTTCAGGGTAATCATGAGCAGTTCTTC.

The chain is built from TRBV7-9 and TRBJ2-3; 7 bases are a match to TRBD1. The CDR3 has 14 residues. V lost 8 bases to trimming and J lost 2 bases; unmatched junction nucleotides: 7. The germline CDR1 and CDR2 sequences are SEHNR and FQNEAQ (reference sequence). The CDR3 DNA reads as TGTGCCAGCGGAGCTGACAGGGACACAGATACGCAGTATTTT. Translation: CASGADRDTDTQYF. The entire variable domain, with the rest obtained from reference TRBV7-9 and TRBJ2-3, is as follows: DTGVSQNPRHKITKRGQNVTFRCDPISEHNRLYWYRQTLGQGPEFLTYFQNEAQLEKSRLLSDRFSAERPKGSFSTLEIQRTEQGDSAMYLCASGADRDTDTQYFGPGTRLTVL.

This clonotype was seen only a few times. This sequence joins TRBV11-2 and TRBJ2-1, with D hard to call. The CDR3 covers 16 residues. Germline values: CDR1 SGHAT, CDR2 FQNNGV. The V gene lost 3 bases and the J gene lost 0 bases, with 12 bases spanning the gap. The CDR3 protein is CASSFQSLSSYNEQFF. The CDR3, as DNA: TGTGCCAGCAGCTTTCAAAGTCTCAGCTCCTACAATGAGCAGTTCTTC.

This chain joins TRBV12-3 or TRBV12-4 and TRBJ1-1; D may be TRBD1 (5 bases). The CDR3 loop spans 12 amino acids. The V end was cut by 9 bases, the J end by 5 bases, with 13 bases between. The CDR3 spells CASGGEGTEAFF. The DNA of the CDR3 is TGTGCCAGTGGGGGGGAGGGTACTGAAGCTTTCTTT.

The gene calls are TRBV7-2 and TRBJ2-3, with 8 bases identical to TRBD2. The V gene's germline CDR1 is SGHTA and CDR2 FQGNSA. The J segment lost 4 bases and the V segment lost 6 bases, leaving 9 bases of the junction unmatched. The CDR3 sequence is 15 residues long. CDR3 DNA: TGTGCCAGCAGTCCCGGGACTAGGAGAGCAGATACGCAGTATTTT. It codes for CASSPGTRRADTQYF.

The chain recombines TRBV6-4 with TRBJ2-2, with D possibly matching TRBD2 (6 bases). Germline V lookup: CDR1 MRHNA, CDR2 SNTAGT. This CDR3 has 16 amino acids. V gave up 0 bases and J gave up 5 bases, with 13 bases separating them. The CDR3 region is CASSDSMEGRTGELFF. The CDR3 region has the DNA TGTGCCAGCAGTGACTCTATGGAGGGGAGAACCGGGGAGCTGTTTTTT.

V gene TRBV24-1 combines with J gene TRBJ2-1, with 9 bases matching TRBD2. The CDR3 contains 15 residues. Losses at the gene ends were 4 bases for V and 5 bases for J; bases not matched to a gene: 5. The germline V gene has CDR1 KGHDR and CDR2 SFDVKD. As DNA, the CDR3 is TGTGCCACCAGTGACGGACTAGCGAATAACAATGAGCAGTTCTTC. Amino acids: CATSDGLANNNEQFF.

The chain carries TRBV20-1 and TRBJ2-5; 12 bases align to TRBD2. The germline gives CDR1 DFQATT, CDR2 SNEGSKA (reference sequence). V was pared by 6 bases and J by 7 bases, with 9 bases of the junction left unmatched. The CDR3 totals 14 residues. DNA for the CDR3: TGCAGTGCAGCCGCTAGCGGGAGGGGCGGGACCCAGTACTTC. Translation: CSAAASGRGGTQYF.

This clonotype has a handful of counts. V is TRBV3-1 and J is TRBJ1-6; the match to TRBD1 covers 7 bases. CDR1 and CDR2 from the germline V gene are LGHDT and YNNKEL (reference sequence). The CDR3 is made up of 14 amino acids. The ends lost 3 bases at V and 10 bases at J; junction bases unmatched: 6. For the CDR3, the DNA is TGTGCCAGCAGCCAGCGGGACAGAGCCTCACCCCTCCACTTT. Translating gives CASSQRDRASPLHF.

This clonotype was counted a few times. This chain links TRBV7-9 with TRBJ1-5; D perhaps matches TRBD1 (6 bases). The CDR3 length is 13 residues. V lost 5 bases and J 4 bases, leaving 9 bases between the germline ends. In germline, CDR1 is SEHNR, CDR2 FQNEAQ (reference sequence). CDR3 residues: CASSVTGNQPQHF. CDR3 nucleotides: TGTGCCAGCAGCGTAACAGGGAATCAGCCCCAGCATTTT. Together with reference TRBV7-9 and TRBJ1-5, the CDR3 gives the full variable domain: DTGVSQNPRHKITKRGQNVTFRCDPISEHNRLYWYRQTLGQGPEFLTYFQNEAQLEKSRLLSDRFSAERPKGSFSTLEIQRTEQGDSAMYLCASSVTGNQPQHFGDGTRLSIL.

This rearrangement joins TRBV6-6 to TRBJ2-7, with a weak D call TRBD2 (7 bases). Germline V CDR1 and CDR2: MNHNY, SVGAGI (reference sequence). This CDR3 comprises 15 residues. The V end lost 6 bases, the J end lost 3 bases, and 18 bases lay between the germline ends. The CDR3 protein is CASRPLGGGVYEQYF. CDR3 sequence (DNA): TGTGCCAGCAGACCCTTGGGAGGGGGGGTCTACGAGCAGTACTTC.

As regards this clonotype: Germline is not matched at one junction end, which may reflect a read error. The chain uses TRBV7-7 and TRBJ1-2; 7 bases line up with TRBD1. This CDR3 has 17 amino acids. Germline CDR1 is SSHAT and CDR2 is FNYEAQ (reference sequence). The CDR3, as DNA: TGTGCTAGCAGCTTCAATGACAGGGAGATGTCTCCGGGCGGCTACACCTTC. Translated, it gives CASSFNDREMSPGGYTF. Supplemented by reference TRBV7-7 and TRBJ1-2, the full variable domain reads GAGVSQSPRYKVTKRGQDVTLRCDPISSHATLYWYQQALGQGPEFLTYFNYEAQPDKSGLPSDRFSAERPEGSISTLTIQRTEQRDSAMYRCASSFNDREMSPGGYTFGSGTRLTVV.

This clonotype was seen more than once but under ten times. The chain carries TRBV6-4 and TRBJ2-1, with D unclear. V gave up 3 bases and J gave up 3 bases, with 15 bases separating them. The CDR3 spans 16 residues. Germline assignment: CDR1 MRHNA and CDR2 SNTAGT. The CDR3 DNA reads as TGTGCCAGCAGTGATCTTTGGCAAGCGAGCTACAATGAGCAGTTCTTC. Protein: CASSDLWQASYNEQFF.

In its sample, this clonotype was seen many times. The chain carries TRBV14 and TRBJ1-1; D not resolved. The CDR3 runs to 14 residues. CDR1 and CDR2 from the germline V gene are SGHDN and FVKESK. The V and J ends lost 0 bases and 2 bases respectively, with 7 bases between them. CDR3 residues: CASSQDTSNTEAFF. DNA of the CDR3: TGTGCCAGCAGCCAAGACACGTCCAACACTGAAGCTTTCTTT.

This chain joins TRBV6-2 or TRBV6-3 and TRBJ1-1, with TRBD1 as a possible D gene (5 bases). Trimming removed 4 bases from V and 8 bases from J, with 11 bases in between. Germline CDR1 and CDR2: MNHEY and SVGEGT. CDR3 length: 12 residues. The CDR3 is CASSSGAEEAFF. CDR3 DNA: TGTGCCAGCAGTTCCGGGGCGGAAGAAGCTTTCTTT.

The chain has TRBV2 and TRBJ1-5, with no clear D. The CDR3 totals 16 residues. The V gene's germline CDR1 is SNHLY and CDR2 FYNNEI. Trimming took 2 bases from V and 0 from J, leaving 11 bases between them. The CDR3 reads CASSELPLSSNQPQHF. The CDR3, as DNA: TGTGCCAGCAGTGAACTACCGTTATCTAGCAATCAGCCCCAGCATTTT.

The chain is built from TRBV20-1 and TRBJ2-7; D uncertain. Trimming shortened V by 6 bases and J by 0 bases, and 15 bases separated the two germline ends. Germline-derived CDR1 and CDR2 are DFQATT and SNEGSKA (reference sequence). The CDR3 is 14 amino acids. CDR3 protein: CSAANGLSSYEQYF. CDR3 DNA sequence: TGCAGTGCCGCGAACGGGTTGAGCTCCTACGAGCAGTACTTC.